What follows is one TCR beta chain and its context. Authors' analysis steps: The authors estimated nucleated cell counts from reference gene primer amplification. The table came from immunoSEQ multiplex PCR; TCRdb's copy has only in-frame clones and leaves some out. The V and J calls and the clone size are those of that table, but D and trimming were determined from the DNA. This table has around 80,000 clones, about 70% appearing once. These data are taken from a study of blood T cell repertoires in COVID-19. Study-wide context: Samples of COVID-19 (acute and convalescent) were obtained from the United States, Italy and Spain. PBMCs, B-cell-depleted T cells, or T cells were the source of the cDNA or gDNA that made up the material.

Germline CDR1 reads PRHDT; CDR2 reads FYEKMQ (reference sequence). The V segment lost 5 bases and the J segment 4 bases; nucleotides outside the gene matches: 10. This CDR3 is 15 amino acids long. The TCR comes from a man in his forties or fifties with active or convalescent COVID-19. The sample was peripheral blood. J is TRBJ2-5 and V is TRBV13; TRBD1 matches 7 bases. The CDR3 protein is CASSAARGRRETQYF. DNA for the CDR3: TGTGCCAGCAGCGCCGCGAGGGGGCGCAGAGAGACCCAGTACTTC.